The 18 T cell receptor beta chains presented below share a single source sample, sequenced in a study of Ad26.COV2.S vaccination and SARS-CoV-2 variants. Documented treatment: around 19 received Ad26.COV2.S at low or high dose, single or two shots; 5 received placebo; per-sample allocation not given. Day 63 after the first injection of vaccine or placebo was the sampling time. Clones were read by immunoSEQ multiplex PCR, and TCRdb kept only the in-frame ones, dropping some. Altogether about 480,000 clones are present, around 88% being singletons, with the ten largest covering 13%. Sample: peripheral blood, taken in a trial of Ad26.COV2.S vaccine versus placebo. These receptors all come from a person aged 18-60 years who received the Ad26.COV2.S COVID-19 vaccine or a placebo.

With regard to this clone: The identical CDR3 is also encoded by other nucleotide sequences in the sample. The genes are TRBV6-5 and TRBJ2-7, with 7 positions matching TRBD1. The CDR3 runs 13 residues. The germline gives CDR1 MNHEY, CDR2 SVGAGI. J gave up 2 bases and V 6 bases, and 4 bases lay outside the gene matches. The CDR3 loop reads CASRQGQAYEQYF. The CDR3 DNA reads TGTGCCAGCAGACAAGGACAGGCCTACGAGCAGTACTTC.

This chain links TRBV7-2 with TRBJ1-5; D is undetermined. Per germline, CDR1 SGHTA and CDR2 FQGNSA. Trimming removed 7 bases from V and 2 bases from J, with 9 bases in between. CDR3 size: 13 residues. CDR3 bases: TGTGCCAGCAAAGGGTTAGGCAATCAGCCCCAGCATTTT. This gives the protein CASKGLGNQPQHF.

V gene TRBV28 combines with J gene TRBJ2-1, with 10 bases that match TRBD1. The junction had 12 bases not matched to a gene; V was cut back by 4 bases and J by 9 bases. Germline loops: CDR1 MDHEN, CDR2 SYDVKM. The CDR3 covers 16 residues. As DNA, the CDR3 is TGTGCCAGCAGTTCCGCTCCCGGGACAGGGGTAAGTGAGCAGTTCTTC. This encodes CASSSAPGTGVSEQFF.

V and J are TRBV19 and TRBJ2-1; a possible D gene is TRBD2 (6 bases). V gave up 6 bases and J gave up 9 bases, with 18 bases separating them. The CDR3 spans 14 residues. Germline V lookup: CDR1 LNHDA, CDR2 SQIVND (reference sequence). CDR3 residues: CASREGQYGSEQFF. The CDR3, as DNA: TGTGCCAGTAGGGAGGGCCAGTATGGGAGTGAGCAGTTCTTC. The complete variable domain, with remaining parts taken from reference TRBV19 and TRBJ2-1, reads DGGITQSPKYLFRKEGQNVTLSCEQNLNHDAMYWYRQDPGQGLRLIYYSQIVNDFQKGDIAEGYSVSREKKESFPLTVTSAQKNPTAFYLCASREGQYGSEQFFGPGTRLTVL.

V usage is TRBV6-2 or TRBV6-3 and J usage is TRBJ1-1; D unclear. The V gene lost 6 bases and the J gene lost 3 bases, with 8 bases spanning the gap. The CDR3 consists of 12 residues. Germline CDR1 reads MNHEY; CDR2 reads SVGEGT. CDR3 sequence reads: CASSLGHTEAFF. DNA for the CDR3: TGTGCCAGCAGCCTTGGGCACACTGAAGCTTTCTTT.

The chain carries TRBV19 and TRBJ2-2; D is uncertain. Germline V gene sequence: CDR1 LNHDA, CDR2 SQIVND (reference sequence). Between the trimmed V and J ends, which lost 1 base and 5 bases, there was a span of 8 bases. The CDR3 is made up of 14 amino acids. The CDR3: CASSIVSATGELFF. The DNA for the CDR3 is TGTGCCAGTAGTATAGTAAGCGCTACCGGGGAGCTGTTTTTT.

This chain joins TRBV5-1 and TRBJ2-7, with 11 bases aligning to TRBD1. The V and J ends lost 4 bases and 9 bases, in that order; junction bases with no gene match: 12. The CDR3 has 15 residues. Germline V gene lookup returns CDR1 SGHRS and CDR2 YFSETQ. In DNA form, the CDR3 reads TGCGCCAGCAGCCCTCCGGGACAGGGGGGTCTGGGGCAGTACTTC. It is translated as CASSPPGQGGLGQYF.

This chain links TRBV5-8 with TRBJ1-5; D is perhaps TRBD1 (5 bases). The CDR3 has 16 residues. CDR1 is SGHTS, CDR2 YDEGEE, per germline. V was shortened by 4 bases and J by 0 bases, with 14 bases between the two germline ends. This CDR3 reads CASSGGIKDSNQPQHF. CDR3 coding DNA: TGTGCCAGCAGCGGGGGGATAAAAGATAGCAATCAGCCCCAGCATTTT. The full variable domain, with the rest looked up from reference TRBV5-8 and TRBJ1-5, is EAGVTQSPTHLIKTRGQQATLRCSPISGHTSVYWYQQALGLGLQFLLWYDEGEERNRGNFPPRFSGRQFPNYSSELNVNALELEDSALYLCASSGGIKDSNQPQHFGDGTRLSIL.

The V call is TRBV5-8, the J call TRBJ2-7; tentative D call: TRBD2 (7 bases). CDR3 length: 16 residues. Germline loops: CDR1 SGHTS, CDR2 YDEGEE. V gave up 2 bases and J gave up 1 base, with 16 bases separating them. CDR3 DNA sequence: TGTGCCAGCAGCTTTCACCGGGGGGCCGCTTCCTACGAGCAGTACTTC. This encodes CASSFHRGAASYEQYF.

The chain links TRBV11-1 to TRBJ2-3; TRBD2 aligns across 10 bases. This CDR3 comprises 16 residues. J gave up 6 bases and V 5 bases, and 11 bases lay outside the gene matches. CDR1 and CDR2 (germline): SGHAT, FQDESV (reference sequence). The CDR3 loop reads CASSLIAGGFSDTQYF. In DNA, the CDR3 is TGTGCCAGCAGCCTAATAGCGGGAGGATTTTCGGATACGCAGTATTTT.

The rearrangement links TRBV14 to TRBJ1-1; tentative D call: TRBD1 (5 bases). Trimming cost V 3 bases and J 1 base, with 21 bases left between them. CDR1 SGHDN and CDR2 FVKESK come from the germline V gene. The CDR3 has 18 residues. CDR3 amino acids: CASSHKGVLSFPNTEAFF. CDR3 DNA: TGTGCCAGCAGCCACAAAGGGGTACTGAGTTTCCCGAACACTGAAGCTTTCTTT.

This sequence joins TRBV12-3 or TRBV12-4 and TRBJ2-1; possible D gene TRBD2, 5 bases. V gave up 4 bases and J gave up 5 bases, with 9 bases separating them. This CDR3 is 13 amino acids long. The chain's CDR3 is CASSWEFDNEQFF. The CDR3 DNA is TGTGCCAGCAGTTGGGAGTTCGACAATGAGCAGTTCTTC.

V gene TRBV9 combines with J gene TRBJ1-2; 9 nucleotides match TRBD1. This CDR3 spans 16 amino acids. V lost 0 bases, J lost 4 bases, and 7 bases stayed unmatched. Germline V gives CDR1 SGDLS, CDR2 YYNGEE. As DNA, the CDR3 is TGTGCCAGCAGCGTAGGGAACAGGGGGCATCGCTATGGCTACACCTTC. It codes for CASSVGNRGHRYGYTF.

The V and J genes are TRBV20-1 and TRBJ2-7; D gene unclear. The CDR3 contains 11 residues. V lost 3 bases and J 3 bases, leaving 6 bases between the germline ends. CDR1 is DFQATT and CDR2 is SNEGSKA in the germline V gene (reference sequence). CDR3 residues: CSASRIYEQYF. CDR3 DNA sequence: TGCAGTGCTAGTCGCATCTACGAGCAGTACTTC.

V usage is TRBV5-4 and J usage is TRBJ1-1, with D tentatively TRBD1 (5 bases). Germline lookup yields CDR1 SGHNT and CDR2 YYREEE (reference sequence). Between the trimmed V and J ends, which lost 5 bases and 2 bases, there was a span of 19 bases. This CDR3 has 16 residues. The chain's CDR3 is CASSAGGGGRNTEAFF. The DNA for the CDR3 is TGTGCCAGCAGTGCCGGCGGTGGGGGGAGAAACACTGAAGCTTTCTTT.

The CDR3 loop is CASSFGEQYF. In DNA, the CDR3 is TGTGCCAGCAGCTTTGGAGAGCAGTACTTC. The chain has TRBV11-2 and TRBJ2-7; D is undetermined. The germline V gene encodes CDR1 SGHAT and CDR2 FQNNGV. The CDR3 sequence is 10 residues long. The V gene lost 3 bases and the J gene lost 7 bases, with 4 bases spanning the gap.

The chain joins TRBV29-1 to TRBJ2-1; tentatively, D is TRBD2 (5 bases). Germline loops: CDR1 SQVTM, CDR2 ANQGSEA. The CDR3 spans 13 residues. Trimming took off 7 bases at V and 4 bases at J, with 14 bases between the two ends. This CDR3 reads CSAWTPGYNEQFF. The DNA of the CDR3 is TGCAGCGCGTGGACTCCCGGATACAATGAGCAGTTCTTC.

The chain joins TRBV16 to TRBJ1-6; TRBD1 is a possible D gene (6 bases). The ends were cut back, 6 bases at V and 7 bases at J, with 16 bases in the middle. The V gene's germline CDR1 is KGHSY and CDR2 FQNENV. The CDR3 has 15 amino acids. CDR3 coding DNA: TGTGCCAGCAGGATGGGGGGCAGTCCGAATTCACCCCTCCACTTT. Translated: CASRMGGSPNSPLHF.